The text below deals with one T cell receptor beta chain. Antigen unknown. The data originate from a study of T cell repertoires in cytomegalovirus infection. Study details: The study used recently identified HLA-C-restricted and well-studied HLA-B-restricted CMV epitopes. Through public TCR beta signatures, both CMV infection and matching HLA type were indicated. General study findings and limits: CMV-specific TCR beta clonotypes restricted by HLA-C were the ones dominating the ex vivo response.

Deletions cut 6 bases from V and 9 bases from J, with 21 bases between. The CDR3 runs 15 residues. Each CDR3 protein gets one entry after TCRdb re-called the reads with MiXCR. The data show around 430,000 distinct CDR3 sequences, about 42% seen once. The chain links TRBV12-3 or TRBV12-4 to TRBJ2-1; D unclear. This sequence was found in a human donor in good health (CMV status not recorded). Some clones in this sample may be carry-over from other donors' samples. Sample: cultured PBMCs, taken from culture after CMV antigen stimulation. The CDR3 bases are TGTGCCAGCAGCCACCCCTACCTTTCGGCCGTTGAGCAGTTCTTC. Its translation is CASSHPYLSAVEQFF.